The clone carrying this TCR beta chain has a handful of counts. Its antigen is currently unknown. Trimming cost V 0 bases and J 6 bases, with 11 bases left between them. Germline assignment: CDR1 SGDLS and CDR2 YYNGEE. The CDR3 is made up of 14 amino acids. The data derive from a study of T and B cells in COVID-19 patients. The wider study: Blood was sampled from COVID-19 patients who were either actively infected or recovered. Most recovered patients had mild to moderate COVID-19 treated as outpatients.

Multiplex PCR with BIOMED2 TRB-A/B primer pools amplified TRB rearrangements. A single record per CDR3 protein comes from TCRdb applying MiXCR to the multiplex PCR reads. The sample carries 6,000 or so distinct CDR3 sequences, about 25% recorded once. Study-wide points: Highly clonal in active COVID-19, TRB repertoires exceeded healthy-donor diversity and richness at recovery.

Each TRB amplification used roughly 230-550 ng of genomic DNA from blood. The chain is built from TRBV9 and TRBJ2-3; D gene uncertain. The TCR sequence derives from a human donor with active COVID-19. The sequenced sample consisted of blood. Written as DNA, the CDR3 is TGTGCCAGCAGCGTAGGACTCGCTGGGGATACGCAGTATTTT. Translating gives CASSVGLAGDTQYF.